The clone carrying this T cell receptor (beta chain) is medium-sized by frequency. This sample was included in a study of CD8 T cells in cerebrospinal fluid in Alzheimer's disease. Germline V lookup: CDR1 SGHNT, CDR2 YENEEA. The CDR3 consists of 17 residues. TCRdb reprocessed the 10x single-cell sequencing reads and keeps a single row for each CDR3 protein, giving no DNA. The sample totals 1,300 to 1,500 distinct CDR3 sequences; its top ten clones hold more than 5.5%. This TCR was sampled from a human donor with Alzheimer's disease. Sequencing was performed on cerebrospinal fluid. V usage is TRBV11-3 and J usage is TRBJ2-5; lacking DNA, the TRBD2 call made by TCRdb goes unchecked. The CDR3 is CASSLDGLSSGVGTQYF.